These T cell receptor beta chains were read from a single sample in a study of blood T cells in healthy people across ages. TCRdb re-analysed the 5' RACE reads in MiXCR, keeping a single row per CDR3 protein. The sample has fewer than 2,000,000 distinct CDR3 sequences; 35% to 50% are singletons. The sample comprised blood. The receptors were gathered from a human donor in good health. Each CDR3 is given with its conserved first and last residue. The D gene is left open where the match is weak. Clone size is stated in some rows and not others, as once, few, many or a class when expanded.

D: -
size: -
J: TRBJ1-2
V: TRBV6-5
DNA: TGTGCCAGCAAGAAGGACTGGGGGGTGGGGGACTATGGCTACACCTTC
CDR3: CASKKDWGVGDYGYTF

D: TRBD1
size: few
J: TRBJ1-2
V: TRBV29-1
DNA: TGCAGCGTTGAAGGACCGGGACAGGGGATTGGCTACACCTTC
CDR3: CSVEGPGQGIGYTF

D: TRBD1
size: -
J: TRBJ2-1
V: TRBV3-1
DNA: TGTGCCAGCAGCCCCCGATCCCGGACAGGGCTTGGTTCCAATGAGCAGTTCTTC
CDR3: CASSPRSRTGLGSNEQFF

D: -
size: once
J: TRBJ1-5
V: TRBV2
DNA: TGTGCCAGCAGTGAAGATGAAGACTCTTATAATCAGCCCCAGCATTTT
CDR3: CASSEDEDSYNQPQHF

D: -
size: -
J: TRBJ2-1
V: TRBV7-9
DNA: TGTGCCAGCAGCCAAGACAGGACGACTGAGCAGTTCTTC
CDR3: CASSQDRTTEQFF

D: -
size: -
J: TRBJ1-1
V: TRBV9
DNA: TGTGCCAGCGGGGCAGGGACGAACACTGAAGCTTTCTTT
CDR3: CASGAGTNTEAFF

D: -
size: -
J: TRBJ2-3
V: TRBV20-1
DNA: TGCAGTGCTAGGGTCGGTGGTTCGGGGAATACGCAGTATTTT
CDR3: CSARVGGSGNTQYF

D: -
size: -
J: TRBJ1-1
V: TRBV7-2
DNA: TGTGCCAGCAGCTTAGAGAGGGGGTGGACTGAAGCTTTCTTT
CDR3: CASSLERGWTEAFF

D: TRBD2
size: -
J: TRBJ2-3
V: TRBV6-1
DNA: TGTGCCAGCATGGTGAGGACTAGCGGGGGGAATACGCAGTATTTT
CDR3: CASMVRTSGGNTQYF

D: TRBD2
size: few
J: TRBJ2-5
V: TRBV5-1
DNA: TGCGCCAGCAGCTTGCCTAGCGGGGGAAGACAAGAGACCCAGTACTTC
CDR3: CASSLPSGGRQETQYF

D: TRBD1
size: few
J: TRBJ1-5
V: TRBV20-1
DNA: TGCAGTGCCGCACAGGGGGCCACCCATAGCAATCAGCCCCAGCATTTT
CDR3: CSAAQGATHSNQPQHF

D: TRBD1
size: -
J: TRBJ2-3
V: TRBV4-3
DNA: TGCGCCAGCAGCCTTTGGACAGGGTATAGCACAGATACGCAGTATTTT
CDR3: CASSLWTGYSTDTQYF

D: TRBD1
size: -
J: TRBJ2-7
V: TRBV4-1
DNA: TGCGCCAGCAGCCACCCGGGACAGGGGCGGGAGCAGTACTTC
CDR3: CASSHPGQGREQYF

D: -
size: few
J: TRBJ2-1
V: TRBV18
DNA: TGTGCCAGCTTACCAGGGGGGCGGTCCTACAATGAGCAGTTCTTC
CDR3: CASLPGGRSYNEQFF

D: -
size: few
J: TRBJ2-5
V: TRBV6-6
DNA: TGTGCCAGCAGTTTGTCGCGGTCGGCTGGGGAGACCCAGTACTTC
CDR3: CASSLSRSAGETQYF

D: TRBD1
size: -
J: TRBJ2-7
V: TRBV5-1
DNA: TGCGCCAGCAGCTCTAACCTTCCGGGACAGGGGCGCTACGAGCAGTACTTC
CDR3: CASSSNLPGQGRYEQYF

D: -
size: once
J: TRBJ1-2
V: TRBV28
DNA: TGTGCCAGCAGCCAAAGGGGGGACTATGGCTACACCTTC
CDR3: CASSQRGDYGYTF

D: -
size: few
J: TRBJ1-6
V: TRBV12-3/TRBV12-4
DNA: TGTGCCAGCACCCGGGTGTCCTATAATTCACCCCTCCACTTT
CDR3: CASTRVSYNSPLHF